This T cell receptor beta chain was sequenced for a study of blood T cell repertoires in COVID-19. Clones were sequenced by immunoSEQ multiplex PCR, and TCRdb holds only the in-frame ones, with some missing. Of some 85,000 clones in the sample, 78% were seen once. Germline CDR1 is LGHNA and CDR2 is YNFKEQ. The CDR3 extends over 15 amino acids. The V and J ends lost 6 bases and 4 bases, in that order; junction bases with no gene match: 9. This receptor was identified in a man aged 65 to 85 with COVID-19, enrolled during active disease. Sequences were obtained from peripheral blood. The V call is TRBV4-2, the J call TRBJ1-1; TRBD1 aligns across 9 bases. The CDR3 region is CASRREQGALTEAFF. CDR3 DNA sequence: TGTGCCAGCAGACGTGAACAGGGGGCGCTCACTGAAGCTTTCTTT.